The 17 T cell receptor beta chains below were found in one sample sequenced in a study of blood T cell repertoires in COVID-19. TCRdb's table, derived via immunoSEQ multiplex PCR, lists solely in-frame clones and lacks some. The sample holds 50,000 or so clones, about three quarters seen once. The sample consisted of peripheral blood. The receptors originated from a human donor with active or convalescent COVID-19. The donor label of this sample is uncertain.

The V call is TRBV24-1, the J call TRBJ2-1, with 9 bases that match TRBD2. CDR3 size: 16 residues. Germline V lookup: CDR1 KGHDR, CDR2 SFDVKD. V lost 0 bases and J lost 10; bases outside the gene matches: 9. For the CDR3, the DNA is TGTGCCACCAGTGATTTGCAAGCGGGAGGATGGGGGGAGCAGTTCTTC. It specifies CATSDLQAGGWGEQFF.

The chain combines TRBV5-1 with TRBJ1-5, with TRBD1 as a possible D gene (5 bases). This CDR3 contains 15 residues. V was pared by 1 base and J by 4 bases, with 12 bases between. CDR1 SGHRS and CDR2 YFSETQ come from the germline V gene. The CDR3 sequence is CASSLIAGTNQPQHF. The DNA of the CDR3 is TGCGCCAGCAGCTTGATAGCAGGGACTAATCAGCCCCAGCATTTT.

The V gene is TRBV5-8, the J gene TRBJ1-2; a possible D gene is TRBD1 (5 bases). Germline values: CDR1 SGHTS, CDR2 YDEGEE. The CDR3 is made up of 14 amino acids. Trimming took off 6 bases at V and 4 bases at J, with 16 bases between the two ends. The CDR3 DNA sequence: TGTGCCAGCACCGGAGGGGACCGCGGCTATGGCTACACCTTC. Translating gives CASTGGDRGYGYTF.

The chain links TRBV28 to TRBJ1-1; D uncertain. Germline values: CDR1 MDHEN, CDR2 SYDVKM. V shed 3 bases and J shed 2 bases, with 10 bases lying between them. The CDR3 spans 14 residues. CDR3 coding DNA: TGTGCCAGCAGTTTGTCACCGGGAAACACTGAAGCTTTCTTT. Translated, it gives CASSLSPGNTEAFF.

The chain is built from TRBV3-1 (or the pseudogene TRBV3-2) and TRBJ1-3, with D uncertain. Germline V gene sequence: CDR1 LGHDT, CDR2 YNNKEL (reference sequence). The CDR3 length is 16 residues. The V and J ends lost 1 base and 2 bases respectively, with 12 bases between them. The CDR3 is CASSQGGAGAGNTIYF. The CDR3 region has the DNA TGTGCCAGCAGCCAAGGGGGAGCCGGGGCTGGAAACACCATATATTTT.

The chain carries TRBV10-3 and TRBJ1-2, with TRBD1 as a possible D gene (6 bases). V gave up 4 bases and J gave up 1 base, with 16 bases separating them. The CDR3 consists of 16 residues. Germline V gives CDR1 ENHRY, CDR2 SYGVKD. CDR3 nucleotides: TGTGCCATCAGTGCGACCTCAGGGACAATTAACTATGGCTACACCTTC. Encoded protein: CAISATSGTINYGYTF.

The chain uses TRBV5-4 and TRBJ1-2, with D perhaps TRBD1 (6 bases). The CDR3 contains 15 residues. Germline V gene sequence: CDR1 SGHNT, CDR2 YYREEE (reference sequence). Trimming left V 0 bases short and J 0 bases short, with 9 bases between. The CDR3 loop is CASSLGGTTNYGYTF. The CDR3 DNA follows: TGTGCCAGCAGCTTGGGAGGGACAACTAACTATGGCTACACCTTC.

This clone has only a few counts. The chain carries TRBV6-5 and TRBJ1-2; 8 bases are a match to TRBD1. The CDR3 consists of 13 residues. CDR1 MNHEY and CDR2 SVGAGI come from the germline V gene. V trimming: 4 bases; J trimming: 8 bases; junction bases outside the gene matches: 6. The CDR3 DNA sequence: TGTGCCAGCAGTTTAGACAGGGGAGGAGGCTACACCTTC. Encoded protein: CASSLDRGGGYTF.

This clone showed up just once. The V and J genes are TRBV27 and TRBJ1-1; D is unclear. This CDR3 is 14 amino acids long. From germline, CDR1 is MNHEY and CDR2 SMNVEV (reference sequence). Trimming removed 5 bases at V and 1 base at J, with 11 bases between. CDR3 coding DNA: TGTGCCAGCAGTCTGATGGCAAGGAACACTGAAGCTTTCTTT. Amino acid sequence: CASSLMARNTEAFF.

V and J are TRBV4-1 and TRBJ2-1; the D is unclear. V was shortened by 1 base and J by 1 base, with 5 bases between the two germline ends. There are 14 residues in the CDR3. The V gene's germline CDR1 is MGHRA and CDR2 YSYEKL. CDR3 coding DNA: TGCGCCAGCAGCCAAGGAGGATCCTACAATGAGCAGTTCTTC. As protein: CASSQGGSYNEQFF.

This clone was recorded once. The rearrangement joins TRBV6-6 to TRBJ1-1; D is unresolved. CDR3 length equals 12 residues. Trimming shortened V by 5 bases and J by 2 bases, and 6 bases separated the two germline ends. Germline values: CDR1 MNHNY, CDR2 SVGAGI (reference sequence). The CDR3 reads CASSTHNTEAFF. The CDR3 nucleotides are TGTGCCAGCAGTACTCACAACACTGAAGCTTTCTTT.

The chain employs TRBV7-2 and TRBJ2-2; TRBD2 agrees at 11 bases. The CDR3 has 16 residues. Trimming removed 7 bases from V and 4 bases from J; junction bases left unmatched: 8. CDR1 and CDR2 from the germline V gene are SGHTA and FQGNSA. CDR3 sequence: CASNYLAGGPTGELFF. CDR3 sequence (DNA): TGTGCCAGCAACTATTTAGCGGGAGGGCCCACCGGGGAGCTGTTTTTT.

As concerns this clone: A read error may produce the germline difference seen at one junction end. This rearrangement joins TRBV7-7 to TRBJ2-7; 8 nucleotides agree with TRBD1. The germline V gene has CDR1 SSHAT and CDR2 FNYEAQ (reference sequence). The CDR3 sequence is 14 residues long. Written as DNA, the CDR3 is TGTGCTAGCAGCGTCGGGACAGGCTCCTACGAGCAGTACTTC. This sequence encodes CASSVGTGSYEQYF.

The CDR3 loop reads CATRGGTGELFF. The DNA for the CDR3 is TGTGCCACACGGGGGGGCACCGGGGAGCTGTTTTTT. This chain links TRBV7-9 with TRBJ2-2; TRBD2 aligns across 8 bases. Germline trimming cut 10 bases from V and 4 bases from J; bases unmatched to any gene: 2. The CDR3 runs to 12 residues. Germline CDR1 reads SEHNR; CDR2 reads FQNEAQ (reference sequence). Combining the CDR3 with reference TRBV7-9 and TRBJ2-2 gives the whole variable domain DTGVSQNPRHKITKRGQNVTFRCDPISEHNRLYWYRQTLGQGPEFLTYFQNEAQLEKSRLLSDRFSAERPKGSFSTLEIQRTEQGDSAMYLCATRGGTGELFFGEGSRLTVL.

The chain employs TRBV19 and TRBJ2-3; a weak D match, TRBD1 (5 bases). The CDR3 covers 15 residues. Germline V gene data show CDR1 as LNHDA and CDR2 as SQIVND (reference sequence). V lost 5 bases to trimming and J lost 1 base, with 13 bases between them. CDR3 DNA: TGTGCCAGTAGTTACGGACATTCAGGCACAGATACGCAGTATTTT. Protein sequence: CASSYGHSGTDTQYF.

The V gene is TRBV18, the J gene TRBJ1-4, with no clear D. Germline V gene data show CDR1 as KGHSH and CDR2 as LQKENI. The V end lost 6 bases, the J end lost 0 bases, and 11 bases lay between the germline ends. The CDR3 totals 15 residues. This CDR3 reads CASSRDFTTNEKLFF. DNA of the CDR3: TGTGCCAGCTCCCGGGATTTTACAACTAATGAAAAACTGTTTTTT.

The sample holds a few counts of this clone. The chain recombines TRBV19 with TRBJ2-2; 7 bases fit TRBD2. Germline V gene data show CDR1 as LNHDA and CDR2 as SQIVND (reference sequence). Germline trimming cut 4 bases from V and 7 bases from J; bases unmatched to any gene: 6. The CDR3 is 14 residues long. In DNA form, the CDR3 reads TGTGCCAGTAGTAATCCGGGAGGTGTCGGGGAGCTGTTTTTT. Residues: CASSNPGGVGELFF.